This section outlines one T cell receptor beta chain sequence together with its context. Its antigen is as yet unknown. The data derive from a study of cytomegalovirus exposure and HLA in healthy donors. Study as a whole: A data release that came early held approximately 92 million unique TCRs from HLA-typed donors. Findings and caveats of the study: In a later analysis, TCR association rates varied by HLA locus: DRB1 most, HLA-C fewest. Among the most significant clusters, several appeared linked to common viral pathogens in a later analysis.

The V gene's germline CDR1 is WSHSY and CDR2 SAAADI. Losses at the gene ends were 2 bases for V and 4 bases for J; bases not matched to a gene: 16. The CDR3 spans 19 residues. The primer mix had 60 Vbeta and 13 Jbeta primers. TCRdb keeps only in-frame clones here, not all; method: immunoSEQ multiplex PCR. Here the sample spans fewer than 100,000 clones, 78% being singletons. The genes are TRBV10-2 and TRBJ2-7; 11 positions match TRBD2. Sequenced: PBMCs. The origin of this receptor is a woman between 55 and 75 years old in good health and CMV-seronegative. The chain's CDR3 is CASSEPRIARLAGSYEQYF. Here the CDR3 DNA reads TGCGCCAGCAGTGAGCCGCGCATCGCAAGACTAGCGGGGTCTTACGAGCAGTACTTC.